This record concerns one TCR beta chain sequence. This clone appeared a few times. It has no known antigen specificity. Base qualities were left out, and no much larger clone turns up one base away. Inclusive of the bounding cysteine and phenylalanine, the CDR3 is 15 residues long. Only the CDR3 part of the read is kept: 45 bases, read in frame from the first base. V is trimmed back by 0 bases and J by 10 bases, and the junction contains 8 bases that no gene match accounts for. In the germline V gene, CDR1 corresponds to SGDLS and CDR2 to YYNGEE. In the prospective study, participants were about 18 to 100 years old, resided in approximately 22 geographic areas of the United States, and were enrolled through a virtual design. In the prospective study, cohorts were assigned on the basis of participant-reported clinical history obtained from a screening survey and a study questionnaire. Exposed participants were defined as having been in contact with someone with a PCR-confirmed or clinician-diagnosed COVID-19 case within 2 weeks of study entry. In the prospective study, whole blood, serum and a nasopharyngeal or oropharyngeal swab were collected from each participant by mobile phlebotomists. Participants in the prospective study had the option to provide additional blood draws and questionnaires over a roughly 2-month period. Blood samples from the prospective study were shipped frozen or at room temperature prior to DNA extraction.

The immunoSEQ Assay, a bias-controlled multiplex PCR, was used to amplify TCRbeta CDR3 regions from genomic DNA. As for the original processing: Within the assay, amplification of reference gene primers was used to estimate how many nucleated cells each sample contained. To quantify the absolute abundance of each unique TCRbeta CDR3 rearrangement, sequence reads were collapsed and filtered. For each sample, productive Simpson clonality was calculated by taking the square root of Simpson's diversity index across productive rearrangements. In its TCRdb copy, this immuneACCESS table keeps in-frame sequences only and misses some clones. Where compared with another copy, unresolved V genes explain less than half of these, and the others have no known cause. That table supplies the V and J calls and clone size; D and trimming were determined from the DNA. Recorded for this sample are some 180,000 clones; roughly 89% of them occurred a single time. The ten top clones hold about 3.3% of the sample.

The record originates from a study of blood T cell repertoires in COVID-19 (dated by TCRdb to about 2020). For the study in its entirety: Collaborator samples came from the United States, Italy and Spain and covered acute and convalescent phases of COVID-19. Where available, HLA class I and class II types were obtained from metadata supplied by the sample provider rather than from assay-based typing. Subjects who had been exposed to COVID-19, were actively infected with it, or had recovered from it provided the deeply sampled blood TCRbeta repertoires that made up the dataset. The material from the prospective study consisted of cDNA or gDNA derived from T cells, B-cell-depleted T cells, or PBMCs. The samples were drawn from two sources: the first 160 participants of the ongoing ImmuneRACE study, and 1,254 subjects contributed by 6 global collaborators. The sample metadata nearly always contained a de-identified subject ID, COVID-19 status, age in years and sex. The repertoires were made available in a free public database intended to serve as a resource for research on the immune response to SARS-CoV-2. What the authors observed across the whole study: How much clinical and demographic metadata was included differed by source and by participant, and the metadata was provided uncurated.

This clonotype originated in a woman aged 25-40 years who had been exposed to COVID-19. The specimen was PBMCs or T cells enriched from blood (not recorded which). Recombination linked TRBV9 to TRBJ2-1; TRBD1 lines up with 9 middle nucleotides. The DNA is as follows: TGTGCCAGCAGCGTAGGCGGGACAGGGTTATTCGAGCAGTTCTTC. The resulting protein is CASSVGGTGLFEQFF.